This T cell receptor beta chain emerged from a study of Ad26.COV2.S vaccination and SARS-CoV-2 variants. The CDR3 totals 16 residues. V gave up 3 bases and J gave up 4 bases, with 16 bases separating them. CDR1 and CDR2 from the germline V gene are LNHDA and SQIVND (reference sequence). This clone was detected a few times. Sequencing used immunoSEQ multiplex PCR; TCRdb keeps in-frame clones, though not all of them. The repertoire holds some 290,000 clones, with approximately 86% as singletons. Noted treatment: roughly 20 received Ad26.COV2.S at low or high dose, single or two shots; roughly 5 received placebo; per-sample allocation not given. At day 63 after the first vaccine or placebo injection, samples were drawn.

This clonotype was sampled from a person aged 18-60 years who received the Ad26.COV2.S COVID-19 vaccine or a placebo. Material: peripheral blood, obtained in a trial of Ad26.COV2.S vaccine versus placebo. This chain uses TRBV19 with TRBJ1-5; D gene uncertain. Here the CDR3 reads CASSMRQEKWNQPQHF. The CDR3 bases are TGTGCCAGTAGTATGCGGCAGGAAAAATGGAATCAGCCCCAGCATTTT.